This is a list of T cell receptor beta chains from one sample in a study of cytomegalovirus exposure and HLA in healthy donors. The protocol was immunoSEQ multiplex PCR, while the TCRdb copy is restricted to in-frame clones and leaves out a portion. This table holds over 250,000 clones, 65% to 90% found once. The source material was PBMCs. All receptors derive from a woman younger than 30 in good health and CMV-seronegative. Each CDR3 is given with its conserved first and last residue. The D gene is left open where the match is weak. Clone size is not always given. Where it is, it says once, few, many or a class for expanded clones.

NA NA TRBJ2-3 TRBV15 TGTGCCACCAGCAGATTAGCGGCTAGCACAGATACGCAGTATTTT CATSRLAASTDTQYF
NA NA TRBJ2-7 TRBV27 TGTGCCAGCAGTACCGCCCTCAGCGAGCAGTACTTC CASSTALSEQYF
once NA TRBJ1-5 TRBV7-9 TGTGCCAGCAGCTTAGCGCCGGGTCAGCCCCAGCATTTT CASSLAPGQPQHF
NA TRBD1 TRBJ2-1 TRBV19 TGTGCCAGTAGTATAGTGCCCGACAGGGTACGTAATGAGCAGTTCTTC CASSIVPDRVRNEQFF
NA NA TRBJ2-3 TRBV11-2 TGTGCCAGCAGCTTAGGGAGGATCACAGATACGCAGTATTTT CASSLGRITDTQYF
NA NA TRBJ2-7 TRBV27 TGTGCCAGCAGGGGGGACAACTCCTACGAGCAGTACTTC CASRGDNSYEQYF
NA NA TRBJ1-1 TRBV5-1 TGCGCCAGCAGCTTGGTTGAATCCGGGAACACTGAAGCTTTCTTT CASSLVESGNTEAFF
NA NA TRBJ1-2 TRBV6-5 TGTGCCAGCAGTTACTCGAGGGAGGGGGGAACGACCTTC CASSYSREGGTTF
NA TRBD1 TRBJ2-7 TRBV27 TGTGCCAGCAGTTCCCGAGACAGGGGAGTCGACGAGCAGTACTTC CASSSRDRGVDEQYF
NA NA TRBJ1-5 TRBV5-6 TGTGCCAGCAGCTTGTTTCTGGGGCCCAATCAGCCCCAGCATTTT CASSLFLGPNQPQHF
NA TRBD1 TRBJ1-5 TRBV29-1 TGCAGCGTTCTACCCACAGGGGCGGCTAGCAATCAGCCCCAGCATTTT CSVLPTGAASNQPQHF
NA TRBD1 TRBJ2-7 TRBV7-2 TGTGCCAGCAGCAGTGGACAGGGTAGGGTGTACGAGCAGTACTTC CASSSGQGRVYEQYF
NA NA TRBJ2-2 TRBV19 TGTGCCAGTAGTATAGGGCAGGGAAGGACCGGGGAGCTGTTTTTT CASSIGQGRTGELFF
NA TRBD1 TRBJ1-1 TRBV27 TGTGCCAGACAGGGGAGGCCGCGGGGTAACACTGAAGCTTTCTTT CARQGRPRGNTEAFF
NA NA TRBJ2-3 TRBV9 TGTGCCAGCAGCCTTCTCAATTGGGACTCGCGCACAGATACGCAGTATTTT CASSLLNWDSRTDTQYF
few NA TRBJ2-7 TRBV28 TGTGCCAGCAGTTTAACGGACAGAACCTACGAGCAGTACTTC CASSLTDRTYEQYF
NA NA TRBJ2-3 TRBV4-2 TGTGCCAGCAGCCAAGACCGGGTCCCCGATTTTACGCAGTATTTT CASSQDRVPDFTQYF
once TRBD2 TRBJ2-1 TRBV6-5 TGTGCCAGCAGTTCCAGGACTAGCGGGAGTAATGAGCAGTTCTTC CASSSRTSGSNEQFF
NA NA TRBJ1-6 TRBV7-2 TGTGCCAGCAGCTTTAGGAAGGGGCAGGGCTATAATTCACCCCTCCACTTT CASSFRKGQGYNSPLHF
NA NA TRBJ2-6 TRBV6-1 TGTGCCAGCAGTGAAGGCGCAGCGCCGTATAGTGGGGCCAACGTCCTGACTTTC CASSEGAAPYSGANVLTF
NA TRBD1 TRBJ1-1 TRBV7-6 TGTGCCAGCAGCTTAGCGGGGACAGGAAACACTGAAGCTTTCTTT CASSLAGTGNTEAFF
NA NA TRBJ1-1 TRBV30 TGTGCCTGGAGTGTAGTAGTGAACACTGAAGCTTTCTTT CAWSVVVNTEAFF
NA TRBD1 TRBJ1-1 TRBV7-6 TGTGCCAGCAGCCCAGGGGGACAGGGGGACACTGAAGCTTTCTTT CASSPGGQGDTEAFF
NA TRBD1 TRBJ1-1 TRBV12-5 TGTGCTAGTGCCACGACAGGGGAACGTACTGAAGCTTTCTTT CASATTGERTEAFF
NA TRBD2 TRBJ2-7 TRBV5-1 TGCGCCAGCAGCTCCCCGGGGGGGGGAACCTACGAGCAGTACTTC CASSSPGGGTYEQYF
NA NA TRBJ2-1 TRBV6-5 TGTGCCAGCAGCGGACTTCTCGTCTTCTTC CASSGLLVFF
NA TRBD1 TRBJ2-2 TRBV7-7 TGTGCTAGCAGCTCGACTGCAGGGGGCAGGAATGCCGGGGAGCTGTTTTTT CASSSTAGGRNAGELFF
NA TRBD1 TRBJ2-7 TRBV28 TGTGCCAGCAGCCACCCCGGGACAGGGGATTACGAGCAGTACTTC CASSHPGTGDYEQYF
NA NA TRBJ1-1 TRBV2 TGTGCCACCACGTCGAGGCAGGGCACTGAAGCTTTCTTT CATTSRQGTEAFF
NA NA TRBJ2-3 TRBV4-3 TGCGCCAGCAGCCGAACAGACAGTAGACTGAGCACAGATACGCAGTATTTT CASSRTDSRLSTDTQYF
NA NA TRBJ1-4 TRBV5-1 TGCGCCAGCAGCCCACCCGGTTTGCCTAATGAAAAACTGTTTTTT CASSPPGLPNEKLFF
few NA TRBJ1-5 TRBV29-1 TGCAGCGTCATGCCCAGGGGTGGCTTTCGGCCCCAGCATTTT CSVMPRGGFRPQHF
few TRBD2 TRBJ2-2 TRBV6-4 TGTGCCAGCAGTGACGGCCTAGCGGGGGCTTGGGACACCGGGGAGCTGTTTTTT CASSDGLAGAWDTGELFF